The source of this T cell receptor beta chain is a study of blood T cell repertoires in COVID-19 (dated by TCRdb to the early 2020s). Turning to the overall study: Samples covering the acute and convalescent phases of COVID-19 were provided by collaborators in the United States, Italy and Spain. Sample metadata almost always included a de-identified subject ID, COVID-19 status, age in years and sex. The dataset comprised deeply sampled blood TCRbeta repertoires from subjects exposed to, actively infected with, or recovered from COVID-19. Samples came from the ongoing ImmuneRACE study (first 160 participants) plus 1,254 subjects from 6 global collaborators. The material from the prospective study consisted of cDNA or gDNA derived from T cells, B-cell-depleted T cells, or PBMCs. The repertoires were made available in a free public database intended to serve as a resource for research on the immune response to SARS-CoV-2. Where available, HLA class I and class II types were taken from metadata supplied by the sample provider and were not determined by assay-based typing. Broader findings and caveats from the paper: The quantity of clinical and demographic metadata differed by source and by participant and was supplied without curation.

TCRbeta CDR3 regions were amplified from genomic DNA by means of the immunoSEQ Assay, a bias-controlled multiplex PCR. Under the source paper's analysis protocol: Nucleated cell counts per sample were estimated from amplification of reference gene primers within the assay. Sequence reads were collapsed and filtered to measure the absolute abundance of every unique TCRbeta CDR3 rearrangement. Productive Simpson clonality was computed per sample as the square root of Simpson's diversity index over productive rearrangements. Drawn from immuneACCESS, this table holds only the in-frame rearrangements with V and J called that TCRdb kept. Clones are partly lost; checked studies trace under half to an unresolved V gene and leave the rest unexplained. The V and J calls and clone size come from that table; D and trimming were worked out from the DNA. The sample table contains about 160,000 clones; only one count was recorded for 75% to 90% of them. In total, the top ten clones hold 11% of the sample.

This clone occurred once. What antigen it recognizes has not been identified. A junction end diverges from the germline sequence, so it may reflect a read error. Each collaborating institution followed its own protocols to collect whole blood in K2EDTA tubes. Collaborator samples were shipped for TCRbeta analysis as frozen whole blood, isolated PBMCs, or DNA extracted from either sample type. The receptor was derived from a human donor in a cohort sampled during active COVID-19. Sequences were obtained from peripheral blood.

The CDR3 is CASSQPGGLTRELFF. The bases read TGCGCCAGCAGCCAACCGGGAGGCCTCACCCGGGAGCTGTTTTTT. Recombination joined TRBV4-3 with TRBJ2-2; 7 nucleotides in the junction match TRBD2. For CDR1 and CDR2, the germline V gene lists LGHNA and YSLEER. From the cysteine through the phenylalanine, the CDR3 covers 15 amino acids. The CDR3 DNA has 45 bases and is translated from base 1.